These 20 T cell receptor beta chains originate from one sample sequenced in a study of regulatory T cells in long-lasting Graves disease. Arm-PCR of CDR3 regions and iRepertoire HTBI primers were used to build TCR beta libraries. MiXCR, run by TCRdb on the multiplex PCR reads, gives a single entry per CDR3 protein. The data hold about 470,000 distinct CDR3 sequences, with less than 25% observed a single time. The time point denotes: persistent/refractory GD, antithyroid drugs over 5 years with positive TRAb. From RNA extracted from PBMCs, the TCR library was made. The sequenced sample was peripheral blood mononuclear cells (PBMCs), obtained when the disease was refractory, from a patient treated with antithyroid drugs. These receptors were obtained from a female donor with Graves disease.

This clonotype showed up many times. This chain joins TRBV6-1 and TRBJ1-1; a possible D gene is TRBD1 (5 bases). V was clipped by 7 bases and J by 7 bases, with 16 bases between them. CDR3 size: 13 residues. From germline, CDR1 is MNHNS and CDR2 SASEGT. The DNA of the CDR3 is TGTGCCAGCACCCCAGCGGGGCAGAATGAAGCTTTCTTT. This sequence encodes CASTPAGQNEAFF.

This clonotype was counted at least ten times. The chain has TRBV10-3 and TRBJ2-5; tentatively, D is TRBD1 (6 bases). With 5 bases removed from V and 3 bases from J, the gap between germline ends came to 16 bases. The CDR3 runs 15 residues. Germline CDR1 is ENHRY and CDR2 is SYGVKD. CDR3 in DNA: TGTGCCATCAGTCAATTAGGGGGTCTCGAAGAGACCCAGTACTTC. Translation gives CAISQLGGLEETQYF.

This clonotype was found many times. The genes are TRBV19 and TRBJ2-5; possibly TRBD2 for D (5 bases). Deletions cut 1 base from V and 5 bases from J, with 11 bases between. Germline assignment: CDR1 LNHDA and CDR2 SQIVND (reference sequence). The CDR3 is 14 amino acids. The CDR3 coding sequence is TGTGCCAGTAGTATAGGAGGGATCGGGGAGACCCAGTACTTC. Its protein is CASSIGGIGETQYF.

This clonotype was recorded a few times. The gene calls are TRBV30 and TRBJ2-7; maybe TRBD2 (6 bases). Per the germline V gene, CDR1 is GTSNPN and CDR2 is SVGIG (reference sequence). The V end lost 0 bases, the J end lost 6 bases, and 9 bases lay between the germline ends. The CDR3 sequence is 12 residues long. The CDR3: CAWSVGGIEQYF. CDR3 sequence (DNA): TGTGCCTGGAGTGTGGGAGGAATCGAGCAGTACTTC.

This clonotype came up a few times. The chain uses TRBV6-2 or TRBV6-3 and TRBJ1-2; tentative D call: TRBD1 (5 bases). Germline values: CDR1 MNHEY, CDR2 SVGEGT. The CDR3 sequence is 17 residues long. V was cut by 4 bases and J by 3 bases, with 21 bases left in between. CDR3 nucleotides: TGTGCCAGCAGTTCCTCCTTAGGAGGGGAATCCCACTATGGCTACACCTTC. Amino acid sequence: CASSSSLGGESHYGYTF.

A remark on this clonotype: A much bigger clone sits one base away, suggesting this may be a read error. The chain has TRBV6-1 and TRBJ1-1; 7 bases fit TRBD1. The CDR3 contains 13 residues. J lost 4 bases, V lost 7 bases, and 6 bases had no gene match. The germline gives CDR1 MNHNS, CDR2 SASEGT. CDR3 bases: TGTGCCAGCATTCCGACAGGGAGCACTGAAGCTTTCTTT. Translation gives CASIPTGSTEAFF.

The rearrangement links TRBV20-1 to TRBJ2-7, with a weak D call TRBD1 (6 bases). V shed 4 bases and J shed 5 bases, with 18 bases lying between them. Germline assignment: CDR1 DFQATT and CDR2 SNEGSKA (reference sequence). This CDR3 is built from 14 residues. The CDR3 DNA is TGCAGTGCTAATGTGGGCAGGGGTCGCGACGAGCAGTACTTC. Amino acids: CSANVGRGRDEQYF.

The V gene is TRBV4-2, the J gene TRBJ1-2; D not certain. This CDR3 contains 15 residues. V was shortened by 3 bases and J by 1 base, with 12 bases between the two germline ends. Germline V gene sequence: CDR1 LGHNA, CDR2 YNFKEQ. CDR3 loop: CASSHRPGGNYGYTF. The CDR3 DNA is TGTGCCAGCAGCCACCGCCCAGGTGGTAACTATGGCTACACCTTC.

About this clonotype: The conserved phenylalanine or tryptophan is not found at the CDR3 terminus, so this likely reflects a read error. The CDR3 region is CASSPRENIQYL. The CDR3 region has the DNA TGTGCCAGCAGCCCCAGGGAAAACATTCAGTACCTC. The V and J genes are TRBV27 and TRBJ2-4; D perhaps matches TRBD1 (5 bases). The CDR3 covers 12 residues. The germline V and J ends were trimmed by 6 bases and 5 bases, with 8 bases remaining between them. CDR1 is MNHEY and CDR2 is SMNVEV in the germline V gene (reference sequence).

This sequence joins TRBV5-1 and TRBJ1-1; 9 positions match TRBD1. Germline V gene sequence: CDR1 SGHRS, CDR2 YFSETQ. This CDR3 region has 18 residues. Losses at the gene ends were 0 bases for V and 1 base for J; bases not matched to a gene: 10. The CDR3 DNA is TGCGCCAGCAGCTTGGGTGGCGGGACAGGGCTCACGAACACTGAAGCTTTCTTT. Its protein product is CASSLGGGTGLTNTEAFF.

A few counts support this clonotype. V usage is TRBV10-3 and J usage is TRBJ1-5, with 7 bases fitting TRBD1. V trimming: 4 bases; J trimming: 4 bases; junction bases outside the gene matches: 7. Germline CDR1 is ENHRY and CDR2 is SYGVKD. The CDR3 contains 15 residues. The CDR3, as DNA: TGTGCCATCAGTGGGACGGGACAGTTGAATCAGCCCCAGCATTTT. It specifies CAISGTGQLNQPQHF.

This clonotype was seen at least ten times. The chain combines TRBV7-2 with TRBJ1-5; no clear D. Per the germline V gene, CDR1 is SGHTA and CDR2 is FQGNSA. The V end lost 3 bases, the J end lost 1 base, and 13 bases lay between the germline ends. This CDR3 region has 16 residues. The CDR3 DNA reads TGTGCCAGCAGCTTGATAGGCCCAGGCAGCAATCAGCCCCAGCATTTT. It translates to CASSLIGPGSNQPQHF.

This clonotype has a count of ten or more. V usage is TRBV20-1 and J usage is TRBJ1-5, with D unclear. The CDR3 covers 15 residues. The V gene's germline CDR1 is DFQATT and CDR2 SNEGSKA (reference sequence). V was pared by 3 bases and J by 0 bases, with 12 bases between. This chain's CDR3 is CSASIGHNSNQPQHF. CDR3 sequence (DNA): TGCAGTGCTAGTATCGGGCATAATAGCAATCAGCCCCAGCATTTT.

This clonotype came up many times. The chain recombines TRBV9 with TRBJ2-7, with TRBD1 identical over 7 bases. CDR1 and CDR2 from the germline V gene are SGDLS and YYNGEE. The V and J ends lost 4 bases and 2 bases, in that order; junction bases with no gene match: 6. This CDR3 spans 14 amino acids. CDR3 protein: CASSPRDSTYEQYF. The CDR3 region has the DNA TGTGCCAGCAGCCCACGGGACAGTACCTACGAGCAGTACTTC.

This clonotype was seen ten or more times. The gene calls are TRBV28 and TRBJ2-5; 9 bases line up with TRBD2. Germline loops: CDR1 MDHEN, CDR2 SYDVKM. With V trimmed by 6 bases and J by 4 bases, 9 bases remained unmatched. The CDR3 totals 15 residues. The CDR3 DNA reads TGTGCCAGCAGGCCCCGAGGAGCGGGAGGAGAGACCCAGTACTTC. Protein product: CASRPRGAGGETQYF.

This clonotype was picked up a small number of times. The rearrangement joins TRBV5-8 to TRBJ2-7, with TRBD1 matching 9 bases. Trimming removed 5 bases from V and 3 bases from J; junction bases left unmatched: 6. CDR1 and CDR2 from the germline V gene are SGHTS and YDEGEE. This CDR3 has 14 residues. CDR3 bases: TGTGCCAGCAGTCGGACAGGGGCTGGCTACGAGCAGTACTTC. Amino acid sequence: CASSRTGAGYEQYF.

The chain uses TRBV29-1 and TRBJ2-7; D is ambiguous. CDR1 and CDR2 (germline): SQVTM, ANQGSEA. This CDR3 has 10 amino acids. V was shortened by 6 bases and J by 6 bases, with 9 bases between the two germline ends. The CDR3 sequence: CSVLTREQYF. CDR3 DNA: TGCAGCGTCCTCACTCGCGAGCAGTACTTC.

This clonotype has only a few counts. The J gene is TRBJ2-1, the V gene TRBV27, with D uncertain. V lost 5 bases and J lost 9, with 17 bases in between. The CDR3 extends over 14 amino acids. Per germline, CDR1 MNHEY and CDR2 SMNVEV (reference sequence). The chain's CDR3 is CASSIGPASSEQFF. CDR3 DNA: TGTGCCAGCAGTATAGGTCCAGCCTCGAGTGAGCAGTTCTTC.

This clonotype was counted at least ten times. V and J are TRBV6-1 and TRBJ2-7; no definite D call. Germline V CDR1 and CDR2: MNHNS, SASEGT. This CDR3 is built from 13 residues. Trimming pared 7 bases from V and 2 bases from J, leaving 12 bases between. CDR3 sequence: CASIGPRPYEQYF. The CDR3 DNA follows: TGTGCCAGCATAGGTCCCCGCCCCTACGAGCAGTACTTC.

The chain combines TRBV13 with TRBJ2-7; 10 bases are a match to TRBD2. This CDR3 has 15 residues. V lost 4 bases to trimming and J lost 2 bases; unmatched junction nucleotides: 5. Germline CDR1 is PRHDT and CDR2 is FYEKMQ (reference sequence). The CDR3 sequence: CASSSGTSATYEQYF. The CDR3 nucleotides read TGTGCCAGCAGCTCCGGGACTAGCGCTACCTACGAGCAGTACTTC.